These 23 T cell receptor beta chains share one sample of origin, sequenced in a study of cytomegalovirus exposure and HLA in healthy donors (dated by TCRdb to 2017 to 2019). Library creation used the immunoSEQ multiplex PCR assay. A mixture of 60 forward primers for TCR Vbeta segments and 13 reverse primers for TCR Jbeta segments was used in the multiplex PCR. The table was pulled from immuneACCESS by TCRdb, which kept in-frame rearrangements only. Such tables lose some clones; where checked, under half of the loss comes from unresolved V genes, and the rest has no known cause. This sample holds about 300,000 clones; 80% to 90% were observed only once. 3.5% to 4.5% of the sample belongs to the ten largest clones. The source material was PBMCs. The receptors shown here come from a man in his forties in good health and CMV-seropositive.

The CDR3 loop reads CASSGPRTGKVYEQYF. The CDR3 nucleotides are TGTGCCAGCAGTGGACCAAGGACAGGGAAAGTTTACGAGCAGTACTTC. The J gene is TRBJ2-7, the V gene TRBV28; 8 nucleotides match TRBD1. V lost 5 bases and J lost 4; bases outside the gene matches: 13. Germline values: CDR1 MDHEN, CDR2 SYDVKM. The CDR3 loop spans 16 amino acids.

The CDR3 spells CASSQDLRVGHSNQPQHF. The CDR3, as DNA: TGCGCCAGCAGCCAAGATCTCAGGGTGGGACATAGCAATCAGCCCCAGCATTTT. The rearrangement uses TRBV4-3 and TRBJ1-5; possibly TRBD1 for D (6 bases). V lost 0 bases, J lost 0 bases, and 15 bases lay in between. Germline V lookup: CDR1 LGHNA, CDR2 YSLEER. The CDR3 length is 18 residues.

As DNA, the CDR3 is TGCGCCAGCAGCCAAGACCGGGAAGCTACTACCTACGAGCAGTACTTC. Its translation is CASSQDREATTYEQYF. The chain employs TRBV4-1 and TRBJ2-7; D is possibly TRBD2 (5 bases). Germline V gene lookup returns CDR1 MGHRA and CDR2 YSYEKL. Deletions cut 0 bases from V and 2 bases from J, with 14 bases between. The CDR3 loop spans 16 amino acids.

This chain uses TRBV7-8 with TRBJ2-1; 13 nucleotides align to TRBD2. CDR3 length: 20 amino acids. Germline CDR1 reads SGHVS; CDR2 reads FQNEAQ. J was trimmed by 1 base and V by 3 bases; bases with no gene match: 12. CDR3 nucleotides: TGTGCCAGCAGCTTCGGACTAGCGGGAGACCCACCAATATCCTACAATGAGCAGTTCTTC. It encodes CASSFGLAGDPPISYNEQFF.

This clone was picked up one time. This chain links TRBV28 with TRBJ1-2; TRBD1 might be the D (6 bases). V was trimmed by 5 bases and J by 3 bases, leaving 13 bases between them. From germline, CDR1 is MDHEN and CDR2 SYDVKM. The length of the CDR3 is 14 residues. CDR3 region: CASSEGGAYYGYTF. For the CDR3, the DNA is TGTGCCAGCAGTGAAGGGGGGGCTTACTATGGCTACACCTTC.

V is TRBV4-1 and J is TRBJ2-1; TRBD1 matches at 9 bases. This CDR3 spans 15 amino acids. Losses at the gene ends were 0 bases for V and 8 bases for J; bases not matched to a gene: 5. Germline CDR1 reads MGHRA; CDR2 reads YSYEKL. The DNA for the CDR3 is TGCGCCAGCAGCCAAGACGGACAGGGGTGGGATGAGCAGTTCTTC. Translated, it gives CASSQDGQGWDEQFF.

The chain employs TRBV7-9 and TRBJ1-2; D is unresolved. V lost 1 base and J lost 8, with 5 bases in between. Per the germline V gene, CDR1 is SEHNR and CDR2 is FQNEAQ (reference sequence). CDR3 length: 11 amino acids. The CDR3, as DNA: TGTGCCAGCAGCTTAGTTTCGGGCTACACCTTC. The encoded protein is CASSLVSGYTF.

This sequence joins TRBV29-1 and TRBJ2-1, with TRBD2 matching 7 bases. The CDR3 sequence is 13 residues long. V gave up 5 bases and J gave up 4 bases; unmatched junction bases: 5. From germline, CDR1 is SQVTM and CDR2 ANQGSEA. The chain's CDR3 is CSVRLAEYNEQFF. CDR3 nucleotide sequence: TGCAGCGTTAGGCTAGCGGAATACAATGAGCAGTTCTTC.

The rearrangement uses TRBV28 and TRBJ1-1; unclear D gene. V was clipped by 6 bases and J by 3 bases, with 17 bases between them. CDR3 length: 15 residues. From germline, CDR1 is MDHEN and CDR2 SYDVKM. CDR3 protein: CASSSRVGLYTEAFF. In DNA, the CDR3 is TGTGCCAGCAGCTCGAGGGTGGGTCTGTACACTGAAGCTTTCTTT.

The sample holds one count of this clone. The chain recombines TRBV19 with TRBJ1-2, with no clear D. CDR3 length: 12 amino acids. Deletions cut 7 bases from V and 2 bases from J, with 8 bases between. Germline CDR1 and CDR2: LNHDA and SQIVND (reference sequence). The CDR3 spells CASISLNYGYTF. The CDR3, as DNA: TGTGCCAGTATTTCCCTCAACTATGGCTACACCTTC.

The chain uses TRBV7-2 and TRBJ2-2; D is possibly TRBD2 (5 bases). CDR3 length: 13 residues. Germline assignment: CDR1 SGHTA and CDR2 FQGNSA. Trimming cost V 5 bases and J 6 bases, with 10 bases left between them. In nucleotides, the CDR3 is TGTGCCAGCAGCCGTCGGGGAGCCGGGGAGCTGTTTTTT. It encodes CASSRRGAGELFF.

The V gene is TRBV25-1, the J gene TRBJ1-2; D remains ambiguous. This CDR3 has 14 amino acids. V was shortened by 0 bases and J by 8 bases, with 13 bases between the two germline ends. Germline-derived CDR1 and CDR2 are MGHDK and SYGVNS. This CDR3 reads CASSEYNSPGGYTF. DNA of the CDR3: TGTGCCAGCAGTGAATACAACAGCCCCGGCGGCTACACCTTC.

This chain links TRBV7-9 with TRBJ2-7; the D gene is possibly TRBD1 (5 bases). CDR1 and CDR2 from the germline V gene are SEHNR and FQNEAQ (reference sequence). V gave up 1 base and J gave up 6 bases, with 7 bases separating them. The CDR3 contains 12 residues. Here the CDR3 reads CASSLVGAEQYF. The CDR3 nucleotides are TGTGCCAGCAGCTTAGTAGGGGCCGAGCAGTACTTC.

The chain carries TRBV6-1 and TRBJ2-5; tentative D call: TRBD2 (7 bases). Germline V gene data show CDR1 as MNHNS and CDR2 as SASEGT. The V gene lost 6 bases and the J gene lost 3 bases, with 14 bases spanning the gap. CDR3 size: 14 residues. The CDR3 spells CASRRGAGEETQYF. CDR3 in DNA: TGTGCCAGCAGACGGGGGGCAGGGGAAGAGACCCAGTACTTC.

The chain carries TRBV5-1 and TRBJ1-1; D may be TRBD1 (5 bases). V gave up 2 bases and J gave up 1 base, with 9 bases separating them. CDR3 size: 14 residues. Per germline, CDR1 SGHRS and CDR2 YFSETQ. CDR3 amino acids: CASSLQVGNTEAFF. DNA of the CDR3: TGCGCCAGCAGCTTACAGGTTGGGAACACTGAAGCTTTCTTT. The entire variable domain, with the rest obtained from reference TRBV5-1 and TRBJ1-1, is as follows: KAGVTQTPRYLIKTRGQQVTLSCSPISGHRSVSWYQQTPGQGLQFLFEYFSETQRNKGNFPGRFSGRQFSNSRSEMNVSTLELGDSALYLCASSLQVGNTEAFFGQGTRLTVV.

The chain combines TRBV18 with TRBJ2-3; no clear D gene. The CDR3 runs to 12 residues. In germline, CDR1 is KGHSH, CDR2 LQKENI. V dropped 6 bases and J dropped 6 bases, with 10 bases sitting between them. CDR3 amino acids: CASSPRPDTQYF. As DNA, the CDR3 is TGTGCCAGCTCCCCTAGACCCGATACGCAGTATTTT.

This clone has just one count. The genes are TRBV25-1 and TRBJ2-4, with D possibly TRBD2 on 6 matching bases. V lost 8 bases and J lost 0, with 17 bases in between. The germline V gene has CDR1 MGHDK and CDR2 SYGVNS. This CDR3 comprises 16 residues. The CDR3 DNA follows: TGTGCCAGCCACCTCCCAATGGGGGGAGCCAAAAACATTCAGTACTTC. It specifies CASHLPMGGAKNIQYF.

This chain connects TRBV28 to TRBJ2-7; 11 nucleotides match TRBD2. This CDR3 is built from 14 residues. After removal of 8 bases from V and 3 bases from J, the junction contained 6 bases not matched to a gene. CDR1 MDHEN and CDR2 SYDVKM come from the germline V gene. The chain's CDR3 is CASYTSGSSYEQYF. The DNA of the CDR3 is TGTGCCAGCTATACTAGCGGGAGTAGCTACGAGCAGTACTTC.

This clone has only a few counts. This sequence joins TRBV7-6 and TRBJ2-7, with 9 bases fitting TRBD2. V gave up 1 base and J gave up 5 bases; unmatched junction bases: 0. Germline lookup yields CDR1 SGHVS and CDR2 FNYEAQ. This CDR3 spans 13 amino acids. CDR3 residues: CASSLGLADEQYF. In DNA form, the CDR3 reads TGTGCCAGCAGCTTAGGACTAGCGGACGAGCAGTACTTC.

The chain uses TRBV28 and TRBJ1-2, with D possibly TRBD1 on 5 matching bases. CDR1 MDHEN and CDR2 SYDVKM come from the germline V gene. This CDR3 comprises 14 residues. V lost 7 bases and J lost 6, with 18 bases in between. The CDR3 is CASTMEGRVNGYTF. In DNA, the CDR3 is TGTGCCAGCACCATGGAGGGCAGGGTGAATGGCTACACCTTC.

The chain is built from TRBV5-6 and TRBJ2-1, with 11 bases lining up with TRBD1. Trimming took 7 bases from V and 3 from J; bases not matched to a gene: 3. CDR3 length: 14 residues. CDR1 is SGHDT and CDR2 is YYEEEE in the germline V gene. CDR3 nucleotides: TGTGCCAGCGCGGGACAGGGGGGCTACAATGAGCAGTTCTTC. The encoded protein is CASAGQGGYNEQFF.

The gene calls are TRBV6-5 and TRBJ1-1, with D possibly TRBD1 on 5 matching bases. V was shortened by 4 bases and J by 6 bases, with 12 bases between the two germline ends. The CDR3 length is 13 residues. CDR1 is MNHEY and CDR2 is SVGAGI in the germline V gene. The CDR3 protein is CASSFRDKSEAFF. The CDR3 DNA follows: TGTGCCAGCAGTTTCAGGGATAAATCTGAAGCTTTCTTT.

The rearrangement uses TRBV2 and TRBJ2-5; no reliable D call. Germline V gene data show CDR1 as SNHLY and CDR2 as FYNNEI. V dropped 4 bases and J dropped 4 bases, with 13 bases sitting between them. The CDR3 is made up of 14 amino acids. CDR3 residues: CASSVISLAETQYF. In DNA form, the CDR3 reads TGTGCCAGCAGTGTGATTAGCTTGGCAGAGACCCAGTACTTC.